A selection of T cell receptor beta chains follows, all from one sample in a study of OX40 agonist ivuxolimab in advanced cancers. Measured with immunoSEQ multiplex PCR; TCRdb has only the in-frame clones, and not every one. The table records some 80,000 clones, 87% of them present only once. The sample here was CD4+ or CD8+ T cells sorted from blood, taken in a trial of the OX40 agonist ivuxolimab. These receptors all stem from an adult with an advanced solid tumor such as melanoma, head and neck, liver or kidney cancer. The CDR3 runs from the conserved cysteine through the conserved F or W. The order of the fields is clone size, D gene, V gene, J gene, CDR3 DNA, CDR3 protein. D genes are given only for firm matches. Not every row has a clone size; where given, it reads once, few, many or a size class.

clone_size: few
d_call: -
v_call: TRBV11-2
j_call: TRBJ1-1
cdr3_nt: TGTGCCAGCAGCTTAATGAGGGGACGGACTGAAGCTTTCTTT
cdr3_aa: CASSLMRGRTEAFF

clone_size: -
d_call: -
v_call: TRBV9
j_call: TRBJ1-6
cdr3_nt: TGTGCCAGCAGCGCCGCTACGATTAATTCACCCCTCCACTTT
cdr3_aa: CASSAATINSPLHF

clone_size: once
d_call: TRBD1
v_call: TRBV18
j_call: TRBJ1-3
cdr3_nt: TGTGCCAGCTCGGTGACATTTGACAGGGCGAGGGGAAACACCATATATTTT
cdr3_aa: CASSVTFDRARGNTIYF

clone_size: -
d_call: -
v_call: TRBV5-1
j_call: TRBJ2-2
cdr3_nt: TGCGCCAGCAGCTTGGATGTTTACACCGGGGAGCTGTTTTTT
cdr3_aa: CASSLDVYTGELFF

clone_size: -
d_call: -
v_call: TRBV2
j_call: TRBJ1-6
cdr3_nt: TGTGCCAGCACAGGACAGCTAAATTCACCCCTCCACTTT
cdr3_aa: CASTGQLNSPLHF

clone_size: -
d_call: TRBD1
v_call: TRBV4-1
j_call: TRBJ2-7
cdr3_nt: TGCGCCAGCAGCCGGGGGACAGGACGAGAAGAGCAGTACTTC
cdr3_aa: CASSRGTGREEQYF

clone_size: -
d_call: -
v_call: TRBV18
j_call: TRBJ2-6
cdr3_nt: TGTGCCAGCTCTCCCCTATCAGGCGGGATCTCTGGGGCCAACGTCCTGACTTTC
cdr3_aa: CASSPLSGGISGANVLTF

clone_size: -
d_call: -
v_call: TRBV6-6
j_call: TRBJ1-5
cdr3_nt: TGTGCCAGCAGTTCGGGAGGGTTTGTTGAACCCCAGCATTTT
cdr3_aa: CASSSGGFVEPQHF

clone_size: -
d_call: TRBD2
v_call: TRBV30
j_call: TRBJ2-5
cdr3_nt: TGTGCCTGGGCGCCGGGACTAGCGTCCGAGACCCAGTACTTC
cdr3_aa: CAWAPGLASETQYF

clone_size: once
d_call: TRBD1
v_call: TRBV5-1
j_call: TRBJ1-2
cdr3_nt: TGCGCCAGCAGCTTAGGGAATAACAGGGGGAACTATGGCTACACCTTC
cdr3_aa: CASSLGNNRGNYGYTF

clone_size: once
d_call: -
v_call: TRBV4-1
j_call: TRBJ1-1
cdr3_nt: TGCGCCAGCAGCCAGGGACGGCTGAACACTGAAGCTTTCTTT
cdr3_aa: CASSQGRLNTEAFF

clone_size: once
d_call: -
v_call: TRBV4-3
j_call: TRBJ1-1
cdr3_nt: TGCGCCAGCAGCCAAGATAGTGGTTTGTCTACTGAAGCTTTCTTT
cdr3_aa: CASSQDSGLSTEAFF

clone_size: -
d_call: -
v_call: TRBV11-3
j_call: TRBJ1-2
cdr3_nt: TGTGCCAGCAGCTTAGAAGGGGCAGGGTTGAATGGCTACACCTTC
cdr3_aa: CASSLEGAGLNGYTF

clone_size: -
d_call: -
v_call: TRBV27
j_call: TRBJ1-4
cdr3_nt: TGTGCCAGCGGGCTGGAAGCGACTAATGAAAAACTGTTTTTT
cdr3_aa: CASGLEATNEKLFF

clone_size: -
d_call: -
v_call: TRBV9
j_call: TRBJ2-3
cdr3_nt: TGTGCCAGCAGCGTAGGCGGTAGCAGTAGACTAGATACGCAGTATTTT
cdr3_aa: CASSVGGSSRLDTQYF

clone_size: -
d_call: -
v_call: TRBV5-4
j_call: TRBJ1-2
cdr3_nt: TGTGCCAGCAGCTTGATTTCCGGCTCAGGCTACACCTTC
cdr3_aa: CASSLISGSGYTF

clone_size: -
d_call: -
v_call: TRBV29-1
j_call: TRBJ1-1
cdr3_nt: TGCAGCGTTAGTCCTCAGGGGAACACTGAAGCTTTCTTT
cdr3_aa: CSVSPQGNTEAFF

clone_size: -
d_call: TRBD1
v_call: TRBV12-5
j_call: TRBJ2-5
cdr3_nt: TGTGCTAGTGGTTTGGCCCAAGCTTGGGACAGGGTAGAGACCCAGTACTTC
cdr3_aa: CASGLAQAWDRVETQYF

clone_size: -
d_call: TRBD2
v_call: TRBV7-2
j_call: TRBJ2-3
cdr3_nt: TGTGCCAGCAGCCTCGGGAGGGGGGCTAGCACAGATACGCAGTATTTT
cdr3_aa: CASSLGRGASTDTQYF

clone_size: -
d_call: -
v_call: TRBV7-9
j_call: TRBJ2-7
cdr3_nt: TGTGCCAGCAGCTTCATCTCTGACGAGCAGTACTTC
cdr3_aa: CASSFISDEQYF

clone_size: -
d_call: -
v_call: TRBV30
j_call: TRBJ2-1
cdr3_nt: TGTGCCTGGAGTGTCCTAAATGGTGGTGAGCAGTTCTTC
cdr3_aa: CAWSVLNGGEQFF

clone_size: -
d_call: -
v_call: TRBV2
j_call: TRBJ2-1
cdr3_nt: TGTGCCAGCAGTCGAGAAAGCGGCTACAATGAGCAGTTCTTC
cdr3_aa: CASSRESGYNEQFF

clone_size: -
d_call: TRBD1
v_call: TRBV7-8
j_call: TRBJ2-1
cdr3_nt: TGTGCCAGCAGCACTCGACAGGGGGCAGGGTACAATGAGCAGTTCTTC
cdr3_aa: CASSTRQGAGYNEQFF

clone_size: -
d_call: TRBD1
v_call: TRBV18
j_call: TRBJ1-3
cdr3_nt: TGTGCCAGCTCACCAGACAGGGTTGGAAACACCATATATTTT
cdr3_aa: CASSPDRVGNTIYF

clone_size: -
d_call: TRBD1
v_call: TRBV11-2
j_call: TRBJ1-4
cdr3_nt: TGTGCCAGCAGCGAAGACAGGGGGGAAAATGAAAAACTGTTTTTT
cdr3_aa: CASSEDRGENEKLFF

clone_size: -
d_call: -
v_call: TRBV6-5
j_call: TRBJ1-1
cdr3_nt: TGTGCCAGCAGTCGCGACGGGAACACTGAAGCTTTCTTT
cdr3_aa: CASSRDGNTEAFF

clone_size: -
d_call: -
v_call: TRBV29-1
j_call: TRBJ2-7
cdr3_nt: TGCAGCGTTGAATCTAACACGGGGGCCTACGAGCAGTACTTC
cdr3_aa: CSVESNTGAYEQYF

clone_size: once
d_call: -
v_call: TRBV30
j_call: TRBJ2-3
cdr3_nt: TGTGCCTGCCTCAGGGAAAGCACAGATACGCAGTATTTT
cdr3_aa: CACLRESTDTQYF

clone_size: few
d_call: TRBD1
v_call: TRBV29-1
j_call: TRBJ1-6
cdr3_nt: TGCAGCGTTGAGGACAGGAGCACTTTATTCTTT
cdr3_aa: CSVEDRSTLFF

clone_size: -
d_call: -
v_call: TRBV28
j_call: TRBJ1-3
cdr3_nt: TGTGCCAGCAGTCTTAATTGGGGGGCTGGAAACACCATATATTTT
cdr3_aa: CASSLNWGAGNTIYF

clone_size: few
d_call: TRBD1
v_call: TRBV2
j_call: TRBJ1-2
cdr3_nt: TGTGCCAGCAGTTCCCCTGGCAGGGGGAAGAACTATGGCTACACCTTC
cdr3_aa: CASSSPGRGKNYGYTF

clone_size: once
d_call: TRBD1
v_call: TRBV6-5
j_call: TRBJ1-5
cdr3_nt: TGTGCCAGCAGTTACACAACAGGGACAGACCAGCCCCAGCATTTT
cdr3_aa: CASSYTTGTDQPQHF

clone_size: -
d_call: -
v_call: TRBV5-8
j_call: TRBJ2-2
cdr3_nt: TGTGCCAGCAGGGGGGATCGGCTGGGCGGGGAGCTGTTTTTT
cdr3_aa: CASRGDRLGGELFF